A selection of T cell receptor beta chains follows, all from one sample in a study of blood T cell repertoires in COVID-19. The table came from immunoSEQ multiplex PCR; TCRdb's copy has only in-frame clones and leaves some out. The table lists over 110,000 clones, around 82% of them singletons. The specimen was PBMCs or T cells enriched from blood (not recorded which). These receptor sequences come from a man in his fifties in a cohort exposed to, infected with or recovered from COVID-19 (not recorded which). CDR3s include the opening cysteine and the closing phenylalanine or tryptophan. Each record gives: V gene, clone size, D gene, J gene, CDR3 DNA, CDR3 protein. A D gene is named only where the DNA matches it firmly. Clone sizes are given selectively: once, few, many, or a class where the clone is expanded.

V: TRBV7-2; size: .; D: .; J: TRBJ2-1; DNA: TGTGCCATTGGGGCGGGGATAGTCAATGAGCAGTTCTTC; CDR3: CAIGAGIVNEQFF
V: TRBV28; size: .; D: TRBD1; J: TRBJ1-1; DNA: TGTGCCAGCAGGGCAGGACAGGGGGCTCTCACTGAAGCTTTCTTT; CDR3: CASRAGQGALTEAFF
V: TRBV14; size: .; D: .; J: TRBJ2-7; DNA: TGTGCCAGCAGCCAGGCCAGGGTATTGGCCTCCTACGAGCAGTACTTC; CDR3: CASSQARVLASYEQYF
V: TRBV19; size: few; D: .; J: TRBJ1-6; DNA: TGTGCCAGTAGTATTGAGGGGGATTCACCCCTCCACTTT; CDR3: CASSIEGDSPLHF
V: TRBV6-4; size: .; D: .; J: TRBJ1-2; DNA: TGTGCCAGCAGTGACGGTGGCGGCTATGGCTACACCTTC; CDR3: CASSDGGGYGYTF
V: TRBV7-6; size: .; D: .; J: TRBJ1-6; DNA: TGTGCCAGCAGCTTGGGGGGGAGTATTACACCCCTCCACTTT; CDR3: CASSLGGSITPLHF
V: TRBV11-2; size: .; D: .; J: TRBJ2-2; DNA: TGTGCCAGCAGCTTAGGTCGGGGACACACGAACACCGGGGAGCTGTTTTTT; CDR3: CASSLGRGHTNTGELFF
V: TRBV4-1; size: .; D: TRBD1; J: TRBJ2-7; DNA: TGCGCCAGCAGCCAAGAGGACAGGAAAACCTACGAGCAGTACTTC; CDR3: CASSQEDRKTYEQYF
V: TRBV7-2; size: .; D: TRBD1; J: TRBJ1-4; DNA: TGTGCCAGCAGCTCCCAGGGGGCGGGAGAAAAACTGTTTTTT; CDR3: CASSSQGAGEKLFF
V: TRBV3-1/TRBV3-2; size: once; D: .; J: TRBJ1-1; DNA: TGTGCCAGTAGACTGGCGACGAGGACTGAAGCTTTCTTT; CDR3: CASRLATRTEAFF
V: TRBV19; size: .; D: TRBD2; J: TRBJ2-5; DNA: TGTGCCAGTAGTATGAATCCGGGGGGGAACCAAGAGACCCAGTACTTC; CDR3: CASSMNPGGNQETQYF
V: TRBV3-1/TRBV3-2; size: .; D: .; J: TRBJ1-2; DNA: TGTGCCAGCAGCAATCAACAGGGAAATGGCTACACCTTC; CDR3: CASSNQQGNGYTF
V: TRBV6-1; size: .; D: .; J: TRBJ1-1; DNA: TGTGCCAGCAGTGAAAGGGGGGGGCCAACTGAAGCTTTCTTT; CDR3: CASSERGGPTEAFF
V: TRBV14; size: .; D: TRBD1; J: TRBJ2-2; DNA: TGTGCCAGCAGCCCGAACCTACAGGGGAGCGGGGAGCTGTTTTTT; CDR3: CASSPNLQGSGELFF
V: TRBV3-1/TRBV3-2; size: .; D: TRBD2; J: TRBJ2-1; DNA: TGTGCCAGCAGTAAACTAGCGGGGGAGTACAATGAGCAGTTCTTC; CDR3: CASSKLAGEYNEQFF
V: TRBV30; size: .; D: .; J: TRBJ1-5; DNA: TGTGCCTGGGGGGTGGGCCCCCTAACGGCCCAGCATTTT; CDR3: CAWGVGPLTAQHF
V: TRBV4-1; size: once; D: TRBD1; J: TRBJ1-3; DNA: TGCGCCAGCAGCCCACTAGGGACAGAAATTGGAAACACCATATATTTT; CDR3: CASSPLGTEIGNTIYF
V: TRBV4-1; size: few; D: .; J: TRBJ1-4; DNA: TGCGCCAGCAGCCAGGACAGTGCAACTAATGAAAAACTGTTTTTT; CDR3: CASSQDSATNEKLFF
V: TRBV12-5; size: .; D: TRBD1; J: TRBJ1-1; DNA: TGTGCTAGTGGTTTGGGTGGGACAGGGGCTGAAGCTTTCTTT; CDR3: CASGLGGTGAEAFF
V: TRBV6-5; size: .; D: TRBD1; J: TRBJ2-7; DNA: TGTGCCAGCAGTTACAAAGGGCACAGGGGGTACGAGCAGTACTTC; CDR3: CASSYKGHRGYEQYF
V: TRBV30; size: .; D: .; J: TRBJ1-1; DNA: TGTGCCTGGAGCGGGGGGGAGAACACTGAAGCTTTCTTT; CDR3: CAWSGGENTEAFF
V: TRBV30; size: .; D: TRBD2; J: TRBJ2-3; DNA: TGTGCCTGGAGTCCAGCGGGAGGTATAGGAGATACGCAGTATTTT; CDR3: CAWSPAGGIGDTQYF
V: TRBV2; size: .; D: TRBD1; J: TRBJ1-1; DNA: TGTGCCAGTACCGGGACAGGGAACACTGAAGCTTTCTTT; CDR3: CASTGTGNTEAFF
V: TRBV7-9; size: .; D: TRBD1; J: TRBJ1-2; DNA: TGTGCCAGCAGCTGGGGACGGACGACAGGGAACTATGGCTACACCTTC; CDR3: CASSWGRTTGNYGYTF
V: TRBV5-1; size: .; D: TRBD1; J: TRBJ2-7; DNA: TGCGCCAGCAGCTTGCGGACAGGGTCTTACGAGCAGTACTTC; CDR3: CASSLRTGSYEQYF
V: TRBV10-3; size: .; D: TRBD2; J: TRBJ2-6; DNA: TGTGGAGTCGGGAGGTATGGCGTCCTGACTTTC; CDR3: CGVGRYGVLTF
V: TRBV28; size: .; D: .; J: TRBJ1-5; DNA: TGTGCCAGCCTAGGGGGAAACCAGCCCCAGCATTTT; CDR3: CASLGGNQPQHF
V: TRBV7-3; size: few; D: .; J: TRBJ2-4; DNA: TGTGCCAGCAGCCCTTACTTTACTATAGCCAAAAACATTCAGTACTTC; CDR3: CASSPYFTIAKNIQYF
V: TRBV4-3; size: .; D: TRBD1; J: TRBJ2-7; DNA: TGCGCCAGCAGCCAAGCTTCCACAGGGGGCCTTAACGAGCAGTACTTC; CDR3: CASSQASTGGLNEQYF
V: TRBV6-1; size: .; D: .; J: TRBJ1-5; DNA: TGTGCCAGCAGTGAAAGCAGGGCGGGCAATCAGCCCCAGCATTTT; CDR3: CASSESRAGNQPQHF
V: TRBV6-6; size: .; D: TRBD1; J: TRBJ2-2; DNA: TGTGCCACGGGGACAGGGAACACCGGGGAGCTGTTTTTT; CDR3: CATGTGNTGELFF
V: TRBV14; size: .; D: TRBD1; J: TRBJ1-4; DNA: TGTGCCAGCAGCCAAGGTTCTCCAGGGGGCGGGGAAAAACTGTTTTTT; CDR3: CASSQGSPGGGEKLFF
V: TRBV19; size: .; D: TRBD1; J: TRBJ1-5; DNA: TGTGCCAGTAGTGCGGACAGGGGCCAGCAGCCCCAGCATTTT; CDR3: CASSADRGQQPQHF
V: TRBV11-2; size: .; D: .; J: TRBJ2-3; DNA: TGTGCCAGCAGCTTAGAGGGGCGCCAGGGCGGTACAGATACGCAGTATTTT; CDR3: CASSLEGRQGGTDTQYF
V: TRBV5-1; size: once; D: .; J: TRBJ2-1; DNA: TGCGCCAGCAGCTCACCCGGGAGAAGCAATGAGCAGTTCTTC; CDR3: CASSSPGRSNEQFF
V: TRBV4-1; size: .; D: TRBD2; J: TRBJ2-3; DNA: TGCGCCAGCAGCCAAGAGGCAGGAGACGCGGGGGATAGCACAGATACGCAGTATTTT; CDR3: CASSQEAGDAGDSTDTQYF
V: TRBV5-1; size: .; D: .; J: TRBJ1-4; DNA: TGCGCCAGCACCCTATTAGGGACTGGGGAAAAACTGTTTTTT; CDR3: CASTLLGTGEKLFF
V: TRBV24-1; size: .; D: TRBD1; J: TRBJ2-7; DNA: TGTGCCACCAGTGACCCCCCTCCGGGACAGGACAGAGAGCAGTACTTC; CDR3: CATSDPPPGQDREQYF